This TCR beta chain stems from a study of beta chain features in type 1 diabetes. In the study overall: The patient and healthy donor groups were comparable for age, gender and cell yields.

The CDR3 sequence is 14 residues long. The V end lost 4 bases, the J end lost 3 bases, and 12 bases lay between the germline ends. Per the germline V gene, CDR1 is MGHDK and CDR2 is SYGVNS. Points on this clone: Its antigen is as yet unknown.

One heparinised blood draw, averaging roughly 110 mL, came from each donor. Sequencing targeted expressed TCRB transcripts, as all isolated RNA had been reverse transcribed. Here immunoSEQ multiplex PCR was the method, and the copy in TCRdb shows in-frame clones only, minus some. The sample includes approximately 730,000 clones, 13% of them seen just once. Study-wide results and caveats: For patients and controls alike, PCR might favor shorter templates to the same degree. Moderately but significantly shorter TCRB CDR3s were found in Type 1 diabetes patients in all four CD4+ subsets. Cells with high TCR expression could be over-represented when cDNA is sequenced.

This sequence joins TRBV25-1 and TRBJ1-1; possibly TRBD1 for D (6 bases). The sequenced sample was naive CD4+ T cells from blood. This clonotype was sampled from a man between 18 and 35 years old with type 1 diabetes. CDR3 region: CASSVQGGDTEAFF. The CDR3 region has the DNA TGTGCCAGCAGTGTACAGGGCGGCGACACTGAAGCTTTCTTT.